This T cell receptor beta chain was documented in a study of blood T cell repertoires in COVID-19. Study context: PBMCs, B-cell-depleted T cells, or T cells provided the cDNA or gDNA that made up the material.

Per the original methods: Reference gene primer amplification in the assay estimated nucleated cell counts. Sequenced by immunoSEQ multiplex PCR; TCRdb stores in-frame clones only, minus some. That table is the source of V, J and clone size, and D and trimming were worked out from the DNA. The profile covers 300,000 to 400,000 clones, with more than 75% appearing a single time and 2.5% to 4% taken by the ten largest. The V segment lost 8 bases and the J segment 5 bases; nucleotides outside the gene matches: 11. The CDR3 extends over 15 amino acids. Germline CDR1 is MNHEY and CDR2 is SVGEGT. The chain combines TRBV6-2 or TRBV6-3 with TRBJ2-1; 8 bases map to TRBD2. This TCR was sampled from a young woman who had recovered from COVID-19. The material sequenced was peripheral blood. Here the CDR3 DNA reads TGTGCCAGCCGCCACCGACTAGCGCGGCACAATGAGCAGTTCTTC. This encodes CASRHRLARHNEQFF.